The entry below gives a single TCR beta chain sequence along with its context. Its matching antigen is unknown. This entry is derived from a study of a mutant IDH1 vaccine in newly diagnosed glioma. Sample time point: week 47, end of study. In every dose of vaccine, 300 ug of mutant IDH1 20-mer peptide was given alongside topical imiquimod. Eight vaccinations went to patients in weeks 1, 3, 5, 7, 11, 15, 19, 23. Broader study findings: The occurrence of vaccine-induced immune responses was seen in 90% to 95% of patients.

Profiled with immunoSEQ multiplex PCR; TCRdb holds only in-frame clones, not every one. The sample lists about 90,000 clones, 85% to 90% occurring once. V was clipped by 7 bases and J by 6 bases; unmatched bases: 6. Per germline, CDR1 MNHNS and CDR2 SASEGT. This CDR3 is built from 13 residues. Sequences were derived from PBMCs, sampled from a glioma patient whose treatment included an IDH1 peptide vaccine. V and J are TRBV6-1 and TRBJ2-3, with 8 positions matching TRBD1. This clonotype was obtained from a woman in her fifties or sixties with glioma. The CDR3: CASNLDRGDTQYF. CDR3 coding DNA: TGTGCCAGCAACCTTGACAGGGGTGATACGCAGTATTTT.